The TCR beta chain described here comes from a study of T-cell reconstitution after alpha-beta-depleted transplantation in children. The library targeted TCRbeta and was prepared with unique molecular identifiers. TCRdb ran MiXCR on the PCR reads and lists one entry per CDR3 protein. The data show roughly 500,000 distinct CDR3 sequences, approximately 32% seen once. This clonotype was recorded a few times. The CDR3 extends over 15 amino acids. Trimming stripped 4 bases from V and 4 bases from J, with 19 bases between. Germline V gene data show CDR1 as GTSNPN and CDR2 as SVGIG (reference sequence). The sample in question was PBMCs from the stem cell graft donor, obtained from the stem cell graft. The TCR originated in a human donor who donated a stem cell graft to a child with aplastic anemia. This chain connects TRBV30 to TRBJ1-2; D not certain. CDR3 nucleotide sequence: TGTGCCTGGACGGGGTCAGGCATGGGAATCTATGGCTACACCTTC. It is translated as CAWTGSGMGIYGYTF.